This is a list of T cell receptor beta chains from one sample in a study of cytomegalovirus exposure and HLA in healthy donors. The method was immunoSEQ multiplex PCR; TCRdb's version includes in-frame clones alone and lacks a portion of them. The profile shows over 120,000 clones, about 80% of them singletons. The sequenced sample consisted of PBMCs. The receptor source for this set is a man aged 40-49 years in good health and CMV-seronegative. Each CDR3 is given with its conserved first and last residue.

cdr3_length v_call cdr3_aa
13 TRBV19 CASSIRDPEKLFF
14 TRBV28 CASRPGTSNSPLHF
16 TRBV5-4 CASSLTGRGTAGTQYF
16 TRBV11-2 CASSLAPDRGGYGYTF
14 TRBV11-3 CASSLEGLADEQYF
13 TRBV14 CASSPRAGTEAFF
12 TRBV2 CASRDNDYEQYF
12 TRBV6-5 CASTDRTGEQYF
15 TRBV6-6 CASSRTEGGYGEAFF
14 TRBV6-6 CASSINRGNTEAFF
14 TRBV11-2 CASSPTGQGYEQYF
13 TRBV10-2 CASRLAGGYEQFF
12 TRBV28 CASSFLNTEAFF
16 TRBV5-4 CASSHFQLAEGNTQYF
13 TRBV10-1 CASSVQGNTEAFF
15 TRBV2 CASRSQGASQETQYF
16 TRBV6-6 CASSPPRLAGGLEQYF
17 TRBV5-8 CASSTSHLAGGTDTQYF
14 TRBV5-1 CASRRGASNEKLFF
18 TRBV25-1 CASSGIGRQGTYTYEQYF
17 TRBV2 CASSGTFLAEGSDTQYF
15 TRBV5-1 CASSAGTGSDQPQHF
14 TRBV2 CASRGQANTGELFF
14 TRBV15 CATSMSIANYGYTF
13 TRBV10-3 CAIRERGNQPQHF
16 TRBV19 CASSLTSGGSTDTQYF
15 TRBV4-3 CASSQIAGSTDTQYF
12 TRBV5-4 CASSTQSREQYF
13 TRBV18 CATSGGPNEKLFF
13 TRBV30 CAWTVAGEYEQYF
11 TRBV5-8 CASSFTHTQYF
14 TRBV27 CASSQQRQGPEAFF
12 TRBV25-1 CASSGTAYEQYF
14 TRBV7-9 CASSFSREQETQYF
15 TRBV5-1 CASSLAGQGGQPQHF
16 TRBV28 CASSKLAGLSLYEQFF
15 TRBV5-1 CASSLAGSGTDTQYF
15 TRBV19 CASSIEDRGGTEAFF
16 TRBV15 CATSPSRGFIADTQYF
18 TRBV27 CASRAGAGGFSSDQPQHF
14 TRBV6-5 CASSYSTGGYEQYF
12 TRBV5-6 CASSPGSYEQYF
15 TRBV28 CASSRDSLGNTEAFF
17 TRBV9 CASSVNPSLDSSYEQYF
13 TRBV7-9 CASIRREDTEAFF
14 TRBV2 CASSEPGLGYGYTF
14 TRBV2 CASTLGLAGGELFF
11 TRBV6-6 CASTAQDTQYF
13 TRBV29-1 CSVEGLMNTEAFF
19 TRBV27 CASSLNAEDRGPYYNEQFF
15 TRBV10-2 CASSESGHMNTEAFF
11 TRBV29-1 CSVEASYEQYF
15 TRBV5-1 CASSLNGGANYGYTF
13 TRBV6-6 CASRTGTNEKLFF
12 TRBV5-1 CASRQTGPERYF
16 TRBV7-9 CASSRSGGPYTGELFF
15 TRBV25-1 CASSEYGQGNTEAFF